The present TCR beta chain was sequenced within a study of shared clonotypes between healthy human individuals (dated by TCRdb to 2019 to 2021). In terms of the full investigation: The cohort comprised two women and a few men aged 18 to 49 years. To increase sequencing depth and limit assay-specific biases, different laboratories used diverse techniques to prepare libraries and sequence TCR repertoires. Per donor, leukapheresis produced somewhere between about 0.9 and 10 billion PBMCs. The study deeply sequenced blood TCR repertoires of about 5 healthy adults to estimate repertoire size and the extent of clonotype sharing between individuals. For each donor, CD4 naive and CD4 memory were each given three plates, CD8 naive was given two plates, and CD8 memory was given one plate. Results and caveats for the whole study, not just this receptor: Higher generation probabilities were observed for clonotypes shared by all four sorted-subset donors than for non-shared clonotypes. Based on pairwise subsampling, the degree of clonotype sharing among donors was expected to be affected by sequencing depth. Sampling was limited to blood, and TCR repertoires in tissue likely differ from TCR repertoires in blood. Across four donors, around 5% of naive CD4, approximately 3.6% of naive CD8, roughly 2.3% of memory CD4, and approximately 0.4% of memory CD8 clonotypes were shared. Rarefaction of sorted-subset datasets indicated incomplete sequencing despite the large sequencing depth. Larger estimated clonotype richness was generally found for naive subsets than for memory subsets. Because the study included a small number of donors, the genetic and exposure-history diversity represented was limited.

CDR1 and CDR2 (KGHSH, LQKENI) derive from the germline V gene. The V and J ends are trimmed by 3 bases and 4 bases, leaving 12 bases between them. The CDR3 spans 14 residues, from the cysteine through the phenylalanine. Left in the record is the CDR3 DNA by itself, 42 bases read in frame from the first base. The donors were healthy, HIV-negative adults with no recently reported acute infections or vaccinations. All donors were Caucasian adults living in Nashville, Tennessee, USA. CD4+ T cells were enriched through magnetic negative selection, after which naive cells were positively selected on CD45RA and the remaining negative fraction served as the memory subset. Blood was obtained by leukapheresis, after which PBMCs were separated by Ficoll-Histopaque density gradient centrifugation and cryopreserved in liquid nitrogen vapor phase. Purity and quantity of every magnetically sorted T cell population were checked by analytical flow cytometry. Each sorted fraction had its genomic DNA isolated and then quantified by UV absorbance on a Nanodrop 2000c.

Regarding this clone: What this receptor recognizes is not known. No base qualities exist here, and no much larger clone lies one base off it.

Using the deep immunoSEQ assay, multiplex PCR amplified TCR CDR3 regions from genomic DNA. Extracted genomic DNA from each cell subset was spread evenly across all wells of several immunoSEQ 96-well plates, with each plate serving as a replicate. For sorted subsets, about 200 ng genomic DNA, equal to approximately 30,000 T cell genomes, was loaded into each replicate PCR. The purified libraries were quantified using a Qubit 3.0 fluorometer, sized with a Bioanalyzer 2100, and then quantified again using the KAPA Library Quantification kit. Every immunoSEQ 96-well plate was sequenced on a dedicated single-read 150-cycle Illumina NextSeq 550 flow cell. On the authors' methods: The immunoSEQ output contained only junctional sequences without quality scores, so filtering could not match that applied to full-length reads. Sequences were annotated with PyIR, a Python wrapper for IgBLAST v1.9, and V/J genes and CDR3 were assigned using IMGT germline references. Reads were removed for weak V/J assignments (E-value above 1e-6), missing CDR3, stop codons, out-of-frame junctions, or ambiguous translated residues. V3J clonotypes were defined by identical inferred V gene, J gene, and CDR3 amino acid sequence. To compute the percentage overlap between repertoires, the number of shared unique clonotypes was divided by the size of the smaller repertoire. Richness of each repertoire was evaluated using RTK rarefaction, the Chao1 estimator, and Recon v2.1 estimates of unobserved clonotypes. Generation probabilities were computed with OLGA for all TCRbeta clonotypes obtained by the gDNA method from a few donors. The table comes from immuneACCESS by way of TCRdb, which keeps in-frame sequences with V and J called. Part of the clones is missing from these tables; in studies checked, under half for an unresolved V gene and the rest for unknown reasons. That table supplies the V and J calls and clone size; D and trimming were determined from the DNA. Across this sample there are 500,000 or so clones, with roughly 95% seen only once. The ten biggest clones cover about 0.06% of the sample.

Sequencing was carried out using naive CD4+ T cells sorted from blood. Taken with the paper, the label for cell subset or site translates to: CD45RA+ positively selected. The sequence is built from TRBV18 and TRBJ2-5; possibly the D gene is TRBD2, per 6 matching bases. This receptor was taken from a woman aged 25 to 39 in good health. The CDR3 amino acid sequence is: CASSPPWEVETQYF. Read as DNA, the sequence is TGTGCCAGCTCACCCCCATGGGAGGTAGAGACCCAGTACTTC.